These 5 T cell receptor beta chains were sequenced from one sample in a study of Ad26.COV2.S vaccination and SARS-CoV-2 variants. Sample treatment: some 20 received Ad26.COV2.S at low or high dose, single or two shots; 5 received placebo; per-sample allocation not given. Sampling was done on day 63 after the first vaccine or placebo injection. Sequenced by immunoSEQ multiplex PCR; TCRdb stores in-frame clones only, minus some. The table has some 270,000 clones, roughly 87% seen once. The sequencing here drew on peripheral blood, taken in a trial of Ad26.COV2.S vaccine versus placebo. These receptors came from a person between 18 and 65 years old who received the Ad26.COV2.S COVID-19 vaccine or a placebo.

The chain carries TRBV30 and TRBJ1-5, with D possibly TRBD1 on 5 matching bases. This CDR3 contains 15 residues. CDR1 GTSNPN and CDR2 SVGIG come from the germline V gene (reference sequence). V gave up 2 bases and J gave up 7 bases, with 18 bases separating them. As DNA, the CDR3 is TGTGCCTGGAGTTCAGGGAATCTAGGGAACCAGCCCCAGCATTTT. This sequence encodes CAWSSGNLGNQPQHF.

Only a few counts were recorded for this clone. This chain uses TRBV11-2 with TRBJ2-7; 9 bases are a match to TRBD1. There are 17 residues in the CDR3. Trimming at V came to 1 base and at J to 0 bases, leaving 7 bases not matched to a gene. The germline gives CDR1 SGHAT, CDR2 FQNNGV. In DNA, the CDR3 is TGTGCCAGCAGCTTAGGAACAGGGGGCTTTAGCTCCTACGAGCAGTACTTC. This translates into CASSLGTGGFSSYEQYF. Full variable domain (remainder filled in from reference TRBV11-2 and TRBJ2-7): EAGVAQSPRYKIIEKRQSVAFWCNPISGHATLYWYQQILGQGPKLLIQFQNNGVVDDSQLPKDRFSAERLKGVDSTLKIQPAKLEDSAVYLCASSLGTGGFSSYEQYFGPGTRLTVT.

V is TRBV12-3 or TRBV12-4 and J is TRBJ1-1, with 8 bases that match TRBD1. The junction had 3 bases not matched to a gene; V was cut back by 6 bases and J by 3 bases. The CDR3 spans 13 residues. Written as DNA, the CDR3 is TGTGCCAGCAGGGACAGGGAATACACTGAAGCTTTCTTT. This gives the protein CASRDREYTEAFF.

This clone came up once. This chain connects TRBV7-9 to TRBJ2-1; possible D gene TRBD1, 6 bases. Trimming took 5 bases from V and 0 from J, leaving 14 bases between them. The CDR3 length is 16 residues. Per germline, CDR1 SEHNR and CDR2 FQNEAQ (reference sequence). CDR3 sequence reads: CASSGPTGLSYNEQFF. The CDR3 bases are TGTGCCAGCAGCGGTCCGACAGGCCTCTCCTACAATGAGCAGTTCTTC.

The V call is TRBV5-5, the J call TRBJ2-5; TRBD1 agrees at 7 bases. The CDR3 totals 16 residues. Per germline, CDR1 SGHKS and CDR2 YYEKEE (reference sequence). V lost 3 bases, J lost 4 bases, and 12 bases stayed unmatched. Here the CDR3 DNA reads TGTGCCAGCAGCTCTGGTTTAGGGGGCTGGGGAGAGACCCAGTACTTC. This encodes CASSSGLGGWGETQYF.